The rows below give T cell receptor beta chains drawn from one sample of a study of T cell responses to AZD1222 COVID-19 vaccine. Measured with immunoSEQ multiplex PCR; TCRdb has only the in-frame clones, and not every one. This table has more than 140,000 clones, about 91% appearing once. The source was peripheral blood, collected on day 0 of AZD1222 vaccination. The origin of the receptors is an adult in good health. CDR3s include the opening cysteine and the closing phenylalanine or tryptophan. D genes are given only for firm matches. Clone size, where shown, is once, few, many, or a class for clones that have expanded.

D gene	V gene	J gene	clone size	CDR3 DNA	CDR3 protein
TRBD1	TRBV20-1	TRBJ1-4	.	TGCAGTGCCAGTTCCGGGACAGGGGATGAAAAACTGTTTTTT	CSASSGTGDEKLFF
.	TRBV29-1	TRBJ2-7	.	TGCAGCGTTGGCTCACAGGGAAACGAGCAGTACTTC	CSVGSQGNEQYF
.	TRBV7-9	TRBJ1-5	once	TGTGCCAGCAGCTTAGAGGGGTATCAGCCCCAGCATTTT	CASSLEGYQPQHF
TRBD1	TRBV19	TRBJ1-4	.	TGTGCCAGCGGGACAGGCGATAATAATGAAAAACTGTTTTTT	CASGTGDNNEKLFF
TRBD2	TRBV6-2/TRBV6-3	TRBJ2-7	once	TGTGCCAGCAGTTTAACGGGACAGCCTGGGCTAGCGGGATCCTACGAGCAGTACTTC	CASSLTGQPGLAGSYEQYF
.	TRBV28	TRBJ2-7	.	TGTGCCAGCAACTCCCATTCCTACGAGCAGTACTTC	CASNSHSYEQYF
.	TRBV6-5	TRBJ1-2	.	TGTGCCAGCAGTTACCCAGGCGGCTATGGCTACACCTTC	CASSYPGGYGYTF
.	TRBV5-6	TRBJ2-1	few	TGTGCCAGCAGCTTGGATGGCAGACCTTACAATGAGCAGTTCTTC	CASSLDGRPYNEQFF
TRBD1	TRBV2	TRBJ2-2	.	TGTGCCAGCAGACACGACAGGGGCGCGAACACCGGGGAGCTGTTTTTT	CASRHDRGANTGELFF
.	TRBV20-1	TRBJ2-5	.	TGCAGTGCTAGCAGGGTAGAGACCCAGTACTTC	CSASRVETQYF
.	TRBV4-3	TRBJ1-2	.	TGCGCCAGCAGCCAAGAAATGGGGAGGGGCGGCTACACCTTC	CASSQEMGRGGYTF
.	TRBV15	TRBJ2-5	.	TGTGCCACCAGCCCTGACTTCGCGGGGATTCAAGAGACCCAGTACTTC	CATSPDFAGIQETQYF
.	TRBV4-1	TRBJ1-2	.	TGCGCCAGCAGCCAAGACTTCTATGGCTACACCTTC	CASSQDFYGYTF
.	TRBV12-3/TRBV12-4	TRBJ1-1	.	TGTGCCAGCAAACAGCGACAGCTCTATGAAGCTTTCTTT	CASKQRQLYEAFF
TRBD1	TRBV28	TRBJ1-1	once	TGTGCCAGCAGTTTACTGGGACAGGGGCGAGACACTGAAGCTTTCTTT	CASSLLGQGRDTEAFF
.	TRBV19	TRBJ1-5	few	TGTGCCAGTAGCCAAACACAGGGTAGGCGCAATCAGCCCCAGCATTTT	CASSQTQGRRNQPQHF
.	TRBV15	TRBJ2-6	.	TGTGCCACCAGCAGAGGACGGGGATCTGGGGCCAACGTCCTGACTTTC	CATSRGRGSGANVLTF
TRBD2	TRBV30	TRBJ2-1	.	TGTGCCTGGAGTGCACGACTAGCGGGAGGGCCAGGGCAGTTCTTC	CAWSARLAGGPGQFF
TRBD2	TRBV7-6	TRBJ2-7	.	TGTGCCAGCAGCCGCGGACTAGCGGGAGGGCCCGAGGACGAGCAGTACTTC	CASSRGLAGGPEDEQYF
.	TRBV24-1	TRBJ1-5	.	TGTGCCACCAGTGATTTATGGGGGCTTTACCAGCATTTT	CATSDLWGLYQHF
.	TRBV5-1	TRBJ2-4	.	TGCGCCAGCAGCTTGGGACACAGCGTCAAAAACATTCAGTACTTC	CASSLGHSVKNIQYF
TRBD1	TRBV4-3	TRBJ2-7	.	TGCGCCAGCAGCCAAGCCCCAGGGGGTCCCTACGAGCAGTACTTC	CASSQAPGGPYEQYF
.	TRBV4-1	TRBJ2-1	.	TGCGCCAGCAGCTCCCAGGACTACCAGGAGCAGTTCTTC	CASSSQDYQEQFF
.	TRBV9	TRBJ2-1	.	TGTGCCAGCAGCGTAGTCGATAGGGGTGCAGAGCAGTTCTTC	CASSVVDRGAEQFF
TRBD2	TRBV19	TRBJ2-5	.	TGTGCCAGTAGTATCAGGACTAGCGGGAGTGGGGAGACCCAGTACTTC	CASSIRTSGSGETQYF
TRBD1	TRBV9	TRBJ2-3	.	TGTGCCAGCAGCTCTCGGGACAGGGGTAGCACAGATACGCAGTATTTT	CASSSRDRGSTDTQYF
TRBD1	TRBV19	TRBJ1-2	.	TGTGCCAGTAGTATATCGGCCGGAGGGGGCCGAGGTGGCTACACCTTC	CASSISAGGGRGGYTF
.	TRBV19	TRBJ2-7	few	TGTGCCAGTAGTATGTTGGGATCCGGGGCCAGCTCCTACGAGCAGTACTTC	CASSMLGSGASSYEQYF
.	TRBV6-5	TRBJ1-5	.	TGTGCCAGCTCCGTGGCAGGGAGCAATCAGCCCCAGCATTTT	CASSVAGSNQPQHF
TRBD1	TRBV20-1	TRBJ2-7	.	TGCAGTGCTGGACAGGGTTACGAGCAGTACTTC	CSAGQGYEQYF
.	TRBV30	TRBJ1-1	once	TGTGCCTGGAGTGTACAGGGCCGCCAAGCTTTCTTT	CAWSVQGRQAFF